The 19 T cell receptor beta chains below come from one sample, sequenced in a study of T cell changes during pregnancy in multiple sclerosis. Profiling relied on immunoSEQ multiplex PCR, and the TCRdb table lists in-frame clones only, not all of them. The profile shows about 46,000 clones, about 91% of them singletons. The material sequenced was CD8+ T cells from peripheral blood mononuclear cells, taken in the second trimester of pregnancy. These TCRs come from a female donor with multiple sclerosis, enrolled in a pregnancy study.

Notes on this clone: Other nucleotide sequences in the sample specify the same CDR3. The J gene is TRBJ1-1, the V gene TRBV7-9, with 9 bases aligning to TRBD1. The ends lost 1 base at V and 4 bases at J; junction bases unmatched: 4. CDR1 is SEHNR, CDR2 FQNEAQ, per germline (reference sequence). The CDR3 is made up of 15 amino acids. CDR3 bases: TGTGCCAGCAGCTTAGTGGGACAGGGCGGCACTGAAGCTTTCTTT. Translation: CASSLVGQGGTEAFF.

In this sample, this clone turned up many times. The V call is TRBV6-4, the J call TRBJ2-6; D is perhaps TRBD2 (6 bases). The V end lost 0 bases, the J end lost 0 bases, and 6 bases lay between the germline ends. This CDR3 is 16 amino acids long. CDR1 and CDR2 from the germline V gene are MRHNA and SNTAGT. CDR3 amino acids: CASSDSSGSGANVLTF. The CDR3 nucleotides read TGTGCCAGCAGTGACTCTAGCGGCTCTGGGGCCAACGTCCTGACTTTC.

The chain is built from TRBV13 and TRBJ2-4; a weak D match, TRBD1 (7 bases). CDR1 and CDR2 from the germline V gene are PRHDT and FYEKMQ (reference sequence). V dropped 0 bases and J dropped 6 bases, with 12 bases sitting between them. The CDR3 totals 15 residues. In DNA form, the CDR3 reads TGTGCCAGCAGCTTAGGCGGGCAGGGGGGAAACATTCAGTACTTC. Protein: CASSLGGQGGNIQYF.

The chain couples TRBV7-3 to TRBJ2-3; 7 bases align to TRBD1. Germline V gene sequence: CDR1 SGHTA, CDR2 FQGTGA. V shed 6 bases, J shed 2 bases, and the junction held 5 bases outside the gene matches. The CDR3 sequence is 14 residues long. The CDR3 region is CASSRGTDTDTQYF. In DNA, the CDR3 is TGTGCCAGCAGTCGAGGGACAGACACAGATACGCAGTATTTT.

The chain uses TRBV2 and TRBJ2-7; 7 nucleotides agree with TRBD1. V dropped 6 bases and J dropped 3; count of bases not matched to a gene: 11. Germline CDR1 reads SNHLY; CDR2 reads FYNNEI. The length of the CDR3 is 15 residues. CDR3 loop: CASRVRDRGGYEQYF. DNA for the CDR3: TGTGCCAGCAGGGTACGGGACAGAGGGGGCTACGAGCAGTACTTC.

J is TRBJ2-5 and V is TRBV5-1; possibly TRBD1 for D (5 bases). Trimming left V 6 bases short and J 5 bases short, with 8 bases between. The CDR3 consists of 11 residues. CDR1 SGHRS and CDR2 YFSETQ come from the germline V gene. The CDR3 region is CASTSGETQYF. The CDR3 nucleotides are TGCGCCAGCACCTCAGGGGAGACCCAGTACTTC.

This sequence joins TRBV11-2 and TRBJ2-1; D possibly corresponds to TRBD1 (5 bases). The CDR3 totals 17 residues. CDR1 SGHAT and CDR2 FQNNGV come from the germline V gene. V lost 2 bases to trimming and J lost 0 bases, with 14 bases between them. Written as DNA, the CDR3 is TGTGCCAGCAGCTTAACAGGCGGCTTCAGCTCCTACAATGAGCAGTTCTTC. This translates into CASSLTGGFSSYNEQFF.

The chain has TRBV7-7 and TRBJ2-7; D gene unclear. CDR1 is SSHAT and CDR2 is FNYEAQ in the germline V gene (reference sequence). V was pared by 1 base and J by 1 base, with 5 bases between. The CDR3 spans 13 residues. The CDR3 loop is CASSLDLSYEQYF. CDR3 DNA sequence: TGTGCCAGCAGCTTAGACCTATCCTACGAGCAGTACTTC. The entire variable domain, with the rest obtained from reference TRBV7-7 and TRBJ2-7, is as follows: GAGVSQSPRYKVTKRGQDVTLRCDPISSHATLYWYQQALGQGPEFLTYFNYEAQPDKSGLPSDRFSAERPEGSISTLTIQRTEQRDSAMYRCASSLDLSYEQYFGPGTRLTVT.

The rearrangement joins TRBV14 to TRBJ1-6; D not resolved. Germline V CDR1 and CDR2: SGHDN, FVKESK. V was clipped by 3 bases and J by 4 bases, with 4 bases between them. The CDR3 is made up of 13 amino acids. CDR3 loop: CASSQSYNSPLHF. The CDR3 coding sequence is TGTGCCAGCAGCCAGTCATATAATTCACCCCTCCACTTT.

The chain employs TRBV13 and TRBJ1-4; TRBD1 aligns across 9 bases. Germline V gene data show CDR1 as PRHDT and CDR2 as FYEKMQ (reference sequence). The CDR3 runs to 16 residues. Germline trimming cut 5 bases from V and 3 bases from J; bases unmatched to any gene: 7. The CDR3 loop is CASSTWTGAANEKLFF. Here the CDR3 DNA reads TGTGCCAGCAGCACCTGGACAGGGGCCGCTAATGAAAAACTGTTTTTT.

The table lists this clone with a count of one. The chain is built from TRBV9 and TRBJ2-3; 9 nucleotides line up with TRBD2. CDR1 and CDR2 from the germline V gene are SGDLS and YYNGEE. The CDR3 covers 16 residues. V trimming: 0 bases; J trimming: 5 bases; junction bases outside the gene matches: 7. CDR3 nucleotide sequence: TGTGCCAGCAGCGTAGAGGCGGGGGGGCCATTAGATACGCAGTATTTT. Encoded protein: CASSVEAGGPLDTQYF.

V is TRBV12-5 and J is TRBJ1-1; tentatively, D is TRBD1 (6 bases). Germline-derived CDR1 and CDR2 are LGHNT and FRNRAP. V shed 9 bases and J shed 0 bases, with 23 bases lying between them. CDR3 size: 17 residues. This CDR3 is CASAYLLGQSMNTEAFF. The CDR3 DNA follows: TGTGCTAGCGCGTATCTTTTGGGACAATCAATGAACACTGAAGCTTTCTTT.

The genes are TRBV21-1 and TRBJ1-2; the table calls TRBD1, which could not be checked here. TRBV21-1 is a listed pseudogene. This CDR3 has 13 amino acids. The CDR3 DNA reads as TGTGCCAGCAGCAGTAGTAGTGGGCGCGGCTACACCTTC. This encodes CASSSSSGRGYTF.

J is TRBJ2-2 and V is TRBV9, with D maybe TRBD1 (6 bases). V dropped 3 bases and J dropped 6 bases, with 21 bases sitting between them. Germline CDR1 is SGDLS and CDR2 is YYNGEE. This CDR3 contains 17 residues. The CDR3 reads CASSGTIQGEMSGELFF. Here the CDR3 DNA reads TGTGCCAGCAGCGGGACAATACAGGGCGAAATGTCCGGGGAGCTGTTTTTT. The whole variable domain, filled in from reference TRBV9 and TRBJ2-2, reads DSGVTQTPKHLITATGQRVTLRCSPRSGDLSVYWYQQSLDQGLQFLIQYYNGEERAKGNILERFSAQQFPDLHSELNLSSLELGDSALYFCASSGTIQGEMSGELFFGEGSRLTVL.

CDR3 in amino acids: CAVRSGAYNEQFF. CDR3 DNA: TGCGCCGTCAGGAGCGGGGCCTACAATGAGCAGTTCTTC. The chain couples TRBV10-2 to TRBJ2-1, with 7 bases matching TRBD2. The V segment lost 11 bases and the J segment 2 bases; nucleotides outside the gene matches: 6. The CDR3 sequence is 13 residues long. CDR1 and CDR2 from the germline V gene are WSHSY and SAAADI.

The chain recombines TRBV29-1 with TRBJ1-2, with a possible D match to TRBD1 (5 bases). Germline loops: CDR1 SQVTM, CDR2 ANQGSEA. Trimming took off 6 bases at V and 7 bases at J, with 18 bases between the two ends. This CDR3 spans 13 amino acids. The CDR3 sequence: CSVPRQGLTGYTF. The DNA for the CDR3 is TGCAGCGTCCCCCGCCAGGGACTCACTGGCTACACCTTC.

The J gene is TRBJ2-2, the V gene TRBV29-1; D is perhaps TRBD1 (6 bases). Germline CDR1 and CDR2: SQVTM and ANQGSEA. This CDR3 contains 12 residues. The V end lost 7 bases, the J end lost 4 bases, and 10 bases lay between the germline ends. CDR3 nucleotide sequence: TGCAGCGGGACAGCCTTCACCGGGGAGCTGTTTTTT. Translating it yields CSGTAFTGELFF.

The chain couples TRBV5-6 to TRBJ2-7, with TRBD1 matching over 7 bases. CDR1 is SGHDT, CDR2 YYEEEE, per germline. This CDR3 region has 14 residues. The V gene end was trimmed by 4 bases and the J gene end by 1 base; junction bases not matched to a gene: 5. CDR3 sequence: CASSHGTVSYEQYF. The CDR3 DNA reads TGTGCCAGCAGCCATGGGACAGTTTCCTACGAGCAGTACTTC.

In its sample, this clone was seen a few times. The chain recombines TRBV14 with TRBJ2-7; D remains ambiguous. Germline loops: CDR1 SGHDN, CDR2 FVKESK. The V gene lost 0 bases and the J gene lost 0 bases, with 9 bases spanning the gap. CDR3 length: 15 amino acids. The CDR3 reads CASSQDEILSYEQYF. The CDR3 DNA is TGTGCCAGCAGCCAAGATGAGATTCTCTCCTACGAGCAGTACTTC.